A single sample gave rise to the 32 T cell receptor beta chains below, sequenced in a study of T cell changes during pregnancy in multiple sclerosis. Produced via immunoSEQ multiplex PCR; TCRdb's table is partial and in-frame only. The sample has around 65,000 clones, about 92% seen once. The source material was peripheral blood, sampled in the first trimester of pregnancy. These receptors were obtained from a female donor in good health, enrolled as a control in a pregnancy study.

V and J are TRBV7-3 and TRBJ2-1; possible D gene TRBD2, 6 bases. The V gene's germline CDR1 is SGHTA and CDR2 FQGTGA. The CDR3 is 16 residues long. Trimming removed 5 bases at V and 7 bases at J, with 21 bases between. CDR3 residues: CASSPSGSPAGNEQFF. CDR3 nucleotides: TGTGCCAGCAGCCCAAGCGGGTCACCCGCGGGGAATGAGCAGTTCTTC.

The genes are TRBV18 and TRBJ2-3; 8 bases line up with TRBD2. CDR1 is KGHSH and CDR2 is LQKENI in the germline V gene. CDR3 length: 15 residues. V was clipped by 4 bases and J by 3 bases; unmatched bases: 6. CDR3 protein: CASSLTGGPTDTQYF. The CDR3 bases are TGTGCCAGCTCACTGACGGGGGGGCCAACAGATACGCAGTATTTT.

V gene TRBV4-2 combines with J gene TRBJ2-1; tentatively, D is TRBD2 (7 bases). Between the trimmed V and J ends, which lost 0 bases and 8 bases, there was a span of 17 bases. Germline-derived CDR1 and CDR2 are LGHNA and YNFKEQ. CDR3 length equals 16 residues. The CDR3 region is CASSQDSSGGGYEQFF. The CDR3 DNA follows: TGTGCCAGCAGCCAAGATTCGTCGGGGGGCGGCTATGAGCAGTTCTTC.

CDR3 DNA: TGTGCCAGCAGTGAGGGGAGCGGGAGATCAGCAGATACGCAGTATTTT. Protein: CASSEGSGRSADTQYF. V and J are TRBV2 and TRBJ2-3; 8 positions match TRBD2. CDR1 and CDR2 (germline): SNHLY, FYNNEI. This CDR3 spans 16 amino acids. The ends lost 3 bases at V and 4 bases at J; junction bases unmatched: 9.

J is TRBJ2-1 and V is TRBV28, with 9 bases fitting TRBD2. Germline lookup yields CDR1 MDHEN and CDR2 SYDVKM. V trimming: 2 bases; J trimming: 7 bases; junction bases outside the gene matches: 0. The CDR3 spans 13 residues. The CDR3 bases are TGTGCCAGCAGTTTAACTAGCGGGAATGAGCAGTTCTTC. Amino acid sequence: CASSLTSGNEQFF.

The genes are TRBV11-3 and TRBJ2-1; 9 bases align to TRBD2. The V gene's germline CDR1 is SGHNT and CDR2 YENEEA. The V and J ends lost 2 bases and 1 base, in that order; junction bases with no gene match: 0. This CDR3 has 15 amino acids. CDR3 region: CASSLSGGSYNEQFF. The CDR3 DNA reads as TGTGCCAGCAGCTTAAGCGGGGGGTCCTACAATGAGCAGTTCTTC.

This clone was seen a handful of times. The chain is built from TRBV14 and TRBJ1-2, with TRBD1 matching over 7 bases. The V segment lost 0 bases and the J segment 2 bases; nucleotides outside the gene matches: 0. Per the germline V gene, CDR1 is SGHDN and CDR2 is FVKESK. This CDR3 comprises 14 residues. Here the CDR3 DNA reads TGTGCCAGCAGCCAAGACAGGGGGAACTATGGCTACACCTTC. Protein product: CASSQDRGNYGYTF.

The chain links TRBV11-2 to TRBJ2-7, with 12 positions matching TRBD1. CDR3 size: 15 residues. Unmatched junction bases numbered 7, after V lost 4 bases and J lost 6 bases. Germline CDR1 and CDR2: SGHAT and FQNNGV. The CDR3 sequence is CASSSGTGGLFEQYF. Written as DNA, the CDR3 is TGTGCCAGCAGCTCCGGGACAGGGGGCCTGTTCGAGCAGTACTTC.

The chain uses TRBV10-3 and TRBJ2-2, with TRBD1 matching over 10 bases. Germline lookup yields CDR1 ENHRY and CDR2 SYGVKD. This CDR3 region has 15 residues. With 8 bases clipped from V and 5 bases from J, the junction kept 8 bases outside the gene matches. Here the CDR3 reads CAIGIGGQGTGELFF. The DNA of the CDR3 is TGTGCCATCGGGATCGGGGGACAGGGGACCGGGGAGCTGTTTTTT.

This chain joins TRBV11-3 and TRBJ2-7, with TRBD2 identical over 10 bases. The germline gives CDR1 SGHNT, CDR2 YENEEA. The CDR3 consists of 15 residues. V was pared by 5 bases and J by 7 bases, with 11 bases of the junction left unmatched. CDR3: CASSPPLAGVREQYF. Written as DNA, the CDR3 is TGTGCCAGCAGCCCGCCTCTAGCGGGAGTGAGGGAGCAGTACTTC.

Here the CDR3 DNA reads TGTGCCAGCAGCTTGGCGCAAGACAGGGATGCTTTCTTT. This codes for CASSLAQDRDAFF. The J gene is TRBJ1-1, the V gene TRBV5-4, with 7 positions matching TRBD1. Germline V gene sequence: CDR1 SGHNT, CDR2 YYREEE (reference sequence). The CDR3 is 13 amino acids. The V and J ends lost 0 bases and 11 bases, in that order; junction bases with no gene match: 7.

The V and J genes are TRBV19 and TRBJ2-3; 14 nucleotides match TRBD2. The CDR3 runs 16 residues. CDR1 is LNHDA and CDR2 is SQIVND in the germline V gene (reference sequence). J gave up 5 bases and V 3 bases, and 4 bases lay outside the gene matches. The CDR3 coding sequence is TGTGCCAGTAGTATCGGACTAGCGGGAGGAGGAGATACGCAGTATTTT. This codes for CASSIGLAGGGDTQYF.

The chain employs TRBV28 and TRBJ1-2; D unclear. Germline assignment: CDR1 MDHEN and CDR2 SYDVKM. This CDR3 is 11 amino acids long. V lost 5 bases to trimming and J lost 4 bases, with 5 bases between them. CDR3 amino acids: CASSKAYGYTF. As DNA, the CDR3 is TGTGCCAGCAGTAAAGCCTATGGCTACACCTTC.

This chain connects TRBV28 to TRBJ1-2; D perhaps matches TRBD1 (6 bases). V was trimmed by 11 bases and J by 4 bases, leaving 11 bases between them. The CDR3 extends over 11 amino acids. CDR1 is MDHEN and CDR2 is SYDVKM in the germline V gene. In DNA form, the CDR3 reads TGTGCCGGGGGCGGAATCTATGGCTACACCTTC. Its translation is CAGGGIYGYTF.

This chain connects TRBV2 to TRBJ1-2; D possibly corresponds to TRBD1 (6 bases). Germline lookup yields CDR1 SNHLY and CDR2 FYNNEI. V lost 2 bases and J 7 bases, leaving 14 bases between the germline ends. CDR3 length: 14 residues. CDR3 DNA: TGTGCCAGCAGTGAAAGGCAGGGACACGGTGGCTACACCTTC. Residues: CASSERQGHGGYTF.

The V call is TRBV9, the J call TRBJ2-7; weak D call: TRBD1 (6 bases). The CDR3 covers 14 residues. V gave up 2 bases and J gave up 0 bases, with 9 bases separating them. CDR1 and CDR2 from the germline V gene are SGDLS and YYNGEE. In nucleotides, the CDR3 is TGTGCCAGCAGCGTTACAGGGAGCTCCTACGAGCAGTACTTC. This codes for CASSVTGSSYEQYF.

CDR3 loop: CASSPPGRPYEQYF. CDR3 DNA sequence: TGCGCCAGCAGCCCCCCCGGGAGACCCTACGAGCAGTACTTC. This chain joins TRBV4-3 and TRBJ2-7; D perhaps matches TRBD2 (6 bases). The V end lost 4 bases, the J end lost 2 bases, and 12 bases lay between the germline ends. The germline V gene encodes CDR1 LGHNA and CDR2 YSLEER. CDR3 length equals 14 residues.

The genes are TRBV19 and TRBJ2-5, with 8 bases matching TRBD2. Germline CDR1 reads LNHDA; CDR2 reads SQIVND (reference sequence). V shed 4 bases, J shed 5 bases, and the junction held 9 bases outside the gene matches. CDR3 length equals 15 residues. The chain's CDR3 is CASSNGGAYSETQYF. The CDR3 coding sequence is TGTGCCAGTAGTAACGGGGGGGCTTATAGTGAGACCCAGTACTTC. Supplemented by reference TRBV19 and TRBJ2-5, the full variable domain reads DGGITQSPKYLFRKEGQNVTLSCEQNLNHDAMYWYRQDPGQGLRLIYYSQIVNDFQKGDIAEGYSVSREKKESFPLTVTSAQKNPTAFYLCASSNGGAYSETQYFGPGTRLLVL.

The chain recombines TRBV2 with TRBJ1-2, with 7 bases identical to TRBD1. The trim removed 7 bases at V and 3 bases at J, leaving 8 bases unmatched. Germline CDR1 SNHLY, CDR2 FYNNEI. CDR3 size: 14 residues. The CDR3 here is CASTERQGYYGYTF. The CDR3 bases are TGTGCCAGCACCGAAAGACAGGGATACTATGGCTACACCTTC.

This chain uses TRBV19 with TRBJ1-3; D perhaps matches TRBD1 (6 bases). Germline V gene data show CDR1 as LNHDA and CDR2 as SQIVND (reference sequence). V lost 2 bases and J 4 bases, leaving 12 bases between the germline ends. CDR3 length: 15 amino acids. The CDR3: CASSILDSYGNTIYF. The CDR3 DNA sequence: TGTGCCAGTAGTATATTGGACAGCTACGGAAACACCATATATTTT.

This clone was seen only once. The CDR3 protein is CASSQGQGTGNTIYF. In nucleotides, the CDR3 is TGTGCCAGCAGCCAGGGACAGGGGACAGGAAACACCATATATTTT. J is TRBJ1-3 and V is TRBV4-2, with TRBD1 identical over 10 bases. Germline-derived CDR1 and CDR2 are LGHNA and YNFKEQ. CDR3 length equals 15 residues. V lost 3 bases and J lost 4; bases outside the gene matches: 3.

The chain links TRBV7-2 to TRBJ2-7; D is unclear. Germline lookup yields CDR1 SGHTA and CDR2 FQGNSA. This CDR3 has 14 residues. Trimming took 5 bases from V and 6 from J, leaving 17 bases between them. CDR3 in amino acids: CASSPQTASTEQYF. CDR3 DNA sequence: TGTGCCAGCAGCCCCCAGACTGCCTCTACCGAGCAGTACTTC.

A few counts support this clone. V is TRBV2 and J is TRBJ2-7; 10 positions match TRBD2. Germline values: CDR1 SNHLY, CDR2 FYNNEI. With 6 bases clipped from V and 0 bases from J, the junction kept 5 bases outside the gene matches. The CDR3 is 15 amino acids. The CDR3 nucleotides are TGTGCCAGCAGGTCACTAGCGGGGCTCTCCTACGAGCAGTACTTC. This encodes CASRSLAGLSYEQYF.

The V gene is TRBV2, the J gene TRBJ2-7; weak D call: TRBD2 (5 bases). The V and J ends lost 6 bases and 0 bases respectively, with 9 bases between them. Germline-derived CDR1 and CDR2 are SNHLY and FYNNEI. The CDR3 covers 13 residues. Here the CDR3 DNA reads TGTGCCAGCAGGCCGGGAAGCTCCTACGAGCAGTACTTC. It translates to CASRPGSSYEQYF. The full variable domain, in which reference TRBV2 and TRBJ2-7 provide the parts outside the CDR3, is EPEVTQTPSHQVTQMGQEVILRCVPISNHLYFYWYRQILGQKVEFLVSFYNNEISEKSEIFDDQFSVERPDGSNFTLKIRSTKLEDSAMYFCASRPGSSYEQYFGPGTRLTVT.

This clone occurred many times. V is TRBV6-4 and J is TRBJ2-2; 9 nucleotides align to TRBD1. V shed 3 bases and J 1 base; nucleotides not matched to a gene: 0. This CDR3 region has 15 residues. Looked up from germline, CDR1 is MRHNA and CDR2 is SNTAGT. The CDR3 DNA sequence: TGTGCCAGCAGTGAGGGACAGGGGAACACCGGGGAGCTGTTTTTT. Protein sequence: CASSEGQGNTGELFF.

This chain uses TRBV7-3 with TRBJ2-1; 10 positions match TRBD2. The CDR3 spans 21 residues. Germline CDR1 and CDR2: SGHTA and FQGTGA. V dropped 5 bases and J dropped 4; count of bases not matched to a gene: 23. The CDR3 loop is CASSLRGVQPPGLAVYNEQFF. The CDR3 DNA sequence: TGTGCCAGCAGCCTGCGGGGGGTACAACCACCAGGACTAGCGGTTTACAATGAGCAGTTCTTC.

This chain links TRBV28 with TRBJ2-2; a possible D gene is TRBD1 (6 bases). Between the trimmed V and J ends, which lost 8 bases and 3 bases, there was a span of 16 bases. This CDR3 is built from 15 residues. CDR1 is MDHEN and CDR2 is SYDVKM in the germline V gene. The CDR3 loop reads CASYRVRGYTGELFF. The CDR3 region has the DNA TGTGCCAGCTATCGCGTCAGGGGTTACACCGGGGAGCTGTTTTTT.

This clone was recorded once. The J gene is TRBJ2-5, the V gene TRBV5-6; 10 bases are a match to TRBD1. CDR1 and CDR2 from the germline V gene are SGHDT and YYEEEE. This CDR3 has 16 residues. V was pared by 4 bases and J by 5 bases, with 11 bases of the junction left unmatched. Here the CDR3 DNA reads TGTGCCAGCAGCCCGGCCGGGACAGGGGTCATGGAGACCCAGTACTTC. It codes for CASSPAGTGVMETQYF.

In this sample, this clone turned up once. The CDR3 DNA sequence: TGTGCCAGCAGCCGTGGGGAGGGCGGCACAGATACGCAGTATTTT. Its translation: CASSRGEGGTDTQYF. This chain connects TRBV11-1 to TRBJ2-3; the match to TRBD2 covers 7 bases. The CDR3 length is 15 residues. Germline values: CDR1 SGHAT, CDR2 FQDESV (reference sequence). Unmatched junction bases numbered 6, after V lost 5 bases and J lost 1 base.

This sequence joins TRBV27 and TRBJ2-2, with D maybe TRBD2 (6 bases). Germline lookup yields CDR1 MNHEY and CDR2 SMNVEV (reference sequence). The CDR3 has 14 residues. Trimming left V 6 bases short and J 7 bases short, with 15 bases between. The CDR3 sequence: CASREWRGIGELFF. In DNA form, the CDR3 reads TGTGCCAGCAGAGAATGGCGGGGAATCGGGGAGCTGTTTTTT.

The chain employs TRBV28 and TRBJ2-3, with D possibly being TRBD1 (5 bases). CDR1 MDHEN and CDR2 SYDVKM come from the germline V gene. CDR3 length: 17 residues. V lost 6 bases to trimming and J lost 4 bases, with 23 bases between them. Here the CDR3 reads CASRSSPGAAPPDTQYF. For the CDR3, the DNA is TGTGCCAGCAGATCCTCTCCTGGGGCGGCACCTCCAGATACGCAGTATTTT.

This clone has only one observation. This sequence joins TRBV19 and TRBJ2-6, with a weak D call TRBD1 (6 bases). CDR1 and CDR2 from the germline V gene are LNHDA and SQIVND (reference sequence). The CDR3 spans 18 residues. V dropped 7 bases and J dropped 4 bases, with 23 bases sitting between them. CDR3 DNA: TGTGCCAGTACCTCCGCTGATCTGGGGGCTAGGGGGGCCAACGTCCTGACTTTC. Protein: CASTSADLGARGANVLTF.